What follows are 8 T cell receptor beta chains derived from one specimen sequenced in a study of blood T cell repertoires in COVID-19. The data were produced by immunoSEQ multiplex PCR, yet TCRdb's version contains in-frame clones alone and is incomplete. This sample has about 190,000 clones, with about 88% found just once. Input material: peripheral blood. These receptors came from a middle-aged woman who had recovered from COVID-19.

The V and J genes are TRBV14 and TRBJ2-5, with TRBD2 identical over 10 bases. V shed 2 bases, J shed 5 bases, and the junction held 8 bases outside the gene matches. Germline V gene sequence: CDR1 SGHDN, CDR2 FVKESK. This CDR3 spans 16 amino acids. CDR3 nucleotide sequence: TGTGCCAGCAGCCAACTAGCGGGAGCCATGGGGGAGACCCAGTACTTC. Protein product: CASSQLAGAMGETQYF.

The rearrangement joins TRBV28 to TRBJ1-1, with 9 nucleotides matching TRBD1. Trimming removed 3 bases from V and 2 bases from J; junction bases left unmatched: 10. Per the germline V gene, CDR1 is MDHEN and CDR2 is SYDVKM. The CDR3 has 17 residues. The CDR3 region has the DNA TGTGCCAGCAGTTTGACTAATCACAGGGGGCCTAACACTGAAGCTTTCTTT. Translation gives CASSLTNHRGPNTEAFF. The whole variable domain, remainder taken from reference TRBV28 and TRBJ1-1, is DVKVTQSSRYLVKRTGEKVFLECVQDMDHENMFWYRQDPGLGLRLIYFSYDVKMKEKGDIPEGYSVSREKKERFSLILESASTNQTSMYLCASSLTNHRGPNTEAFFGQGTRLTVV.

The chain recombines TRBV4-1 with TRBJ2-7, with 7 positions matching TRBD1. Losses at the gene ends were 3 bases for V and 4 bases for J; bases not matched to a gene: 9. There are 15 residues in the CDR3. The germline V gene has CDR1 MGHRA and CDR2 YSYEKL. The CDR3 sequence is CASSHGTEAPYEQYF. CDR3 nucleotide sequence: TGCGCCAGCAGCCACGGGACAGAAGCTCCTTACGAGCAGTACTTC.

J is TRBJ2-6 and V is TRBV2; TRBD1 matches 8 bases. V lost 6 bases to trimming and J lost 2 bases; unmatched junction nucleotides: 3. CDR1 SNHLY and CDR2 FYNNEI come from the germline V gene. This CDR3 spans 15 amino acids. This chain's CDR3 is CASRQGAAGANVLTF. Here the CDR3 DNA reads TGTGCCAGCAGGCAGGGGGCGGCTGGGGCCAACGTCCTGACTTTC. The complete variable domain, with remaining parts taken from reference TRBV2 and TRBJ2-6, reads EPEVTQTPSHQVTQMGQEVILRCVPISNHLYFYWYRQILGQKVEFLVSFYNNEISEKSEIFDDQFSVERPDGSNFTLKIRSTKLEDSAMYFCASRQGAAGANVLTFGAGSRLTVL.

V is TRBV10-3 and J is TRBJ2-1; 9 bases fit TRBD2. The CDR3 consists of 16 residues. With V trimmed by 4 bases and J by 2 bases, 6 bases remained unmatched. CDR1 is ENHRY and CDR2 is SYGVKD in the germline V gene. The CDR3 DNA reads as TGTGCCATCAGTGGGCCGACTAGCGGCACCTACAATGAGCAGTTCTTC. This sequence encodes CAISGPTSGTYNEQFF.

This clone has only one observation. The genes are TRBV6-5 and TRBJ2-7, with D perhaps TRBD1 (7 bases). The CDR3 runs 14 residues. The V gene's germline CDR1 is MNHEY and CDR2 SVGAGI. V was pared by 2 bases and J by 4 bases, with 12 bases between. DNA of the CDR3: TGTGCCAGCAGTTACGGAGGGGGCGGGTACGAGCAGTACTTC. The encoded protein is CASSYGGGGYEQYF.

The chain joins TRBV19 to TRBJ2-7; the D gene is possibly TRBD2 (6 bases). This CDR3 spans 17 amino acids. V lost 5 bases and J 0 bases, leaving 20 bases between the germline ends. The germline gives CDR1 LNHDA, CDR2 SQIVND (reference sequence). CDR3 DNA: TGTGCCAGTAGTGTCAGCCCTAGCGCGCGCGGCTCCTACGAGCAGTACTTC. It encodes CASSVSPSARGSYEQYF.

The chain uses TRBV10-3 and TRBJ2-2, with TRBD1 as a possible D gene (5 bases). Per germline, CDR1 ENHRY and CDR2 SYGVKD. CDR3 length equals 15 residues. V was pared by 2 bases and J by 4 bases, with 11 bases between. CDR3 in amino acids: CAISERGSPTGELFF. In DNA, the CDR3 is TGTGCCATCAGTGAGAGGGGTAGCCCCACCGGGGAGCTGTTTTTT.